The next 10 T cell receptor beta chains were all read from a single sample in a study of blood T cell repertoires in COVID-19. Only in-frame clones appear in the TCRdb table, and some are missing; sequencing was by immunoSEQ multiplex PCR. Altogether about 62,000 clones are present, 65% to 80% being singletons, with the ten largest covering over 15%. The sample taken for sequencing was peripheral blood. Source of these receptors: a man aged 60 to 69 with acute or convalescent COVID-19.

This clone was counted once. The chain combines TRBV7-9 with TRBJ2-2; TRBD1 aligns across 8 bases. This CDR3 has 14 amino acids. V shed 8 bases, J shed 2 bases, and the junction held 4 bases outside the gene matches. Per germline, CDR1 SEHNR and CDR2 FQNEAQ (reference sequence). CDR3 sequence reads: CASPQGVNTGELFF. The CDR3 coding sequence is TGTGCCAGCCCACAGGGGGTAAACACCGGGGAGCTGTTTTTT.

The chain recombines TRBV6-5 with TRBJ1-2; D is possibly TRBD1 (5 bases). Trimming left V 4 bases short and J 0 bases short, with 12 bases between. This CDR3 is built from 15 residues. Germline V lookup: CDR1 MNHEY, CDR2 SVGAGI. DNA of the CDR3: TGTGCCAGCAGTTCCCACAGGAAATCTAACTATGGCTACACCTTC. Protein sequence: CASSSHRKSNYGYTF.

This clone was seen a single time. The rearrangement uses TRBV28 and TRBJ2-3; no clear D gene. Germline V lookup: CDR1 MDHEN, CDR2 SYDVKM. Deletions cut 6 bases from V and 2 bases from J, with 3 bases between. CDR3 length: 11 residues. CDR3 sequence (DNA): TGTGCCAGCAGCCTCACAGATACGCAGTATTTT. This sequence encodes CASSLTDTQYF.

V is TRBV7-8 and J is TRBJ2-5, with D possibly matching TRBD1 (7 bases). V dropped 5 bases and J dropped 7 bases, with 14 bases sitting between them. Germline CDR1 SGHVS, CDR2 FQNEAQ. CDR3 size: 13 residues. The DNA of the CDR3 is TGTGCCAGCAGCCATGACAGGGACTCGACCCAGTACTTC. Translation gives CASSHDRDSTQYF.

The chain combines TRBV6-6 with TRBJ2-3; 9 nucleotides align to TRBD2. V lost 5 bases and J lost 1; bases outside the gene matches: 19. CDR1 is MNHNY and CDR2 is SVGAGI in the germline V gene (reference sequence). This CDR3 spans 20 amino acids. CDR3 sequence: CASSLLRASGKREGTDTQYF. The CDR3 nucleotides are TGTGCCAGCAGTCTATTACGGGCGAGTGGAAAGCGGGAGGGCACAGATACGCAGTATTTT.

The V call is TRBV18, the J call TRBJ2-1; the D is unclear. Deletions cut 2 bases from V and 5 bases from J, with 13 bases between. The CDR3 is made up of 15 amino acids. Germline V CDR1 and CDR2: KGHSH, LQKENI. In DNA form, the CDR3 reads TGTGCCAGCTCACCAATTGCACACCGGGACAATGAGCAGTTCTTC. Amino acids: CASSPIAHRDNEQFF. Variable domain in full (rest from reference TRBV18 and TRBJ2-1): NAGVMQNPRHLVRRRGQEARLRCSPMKGHSHVYWYRQLPEEGLKFMVYLQKENIIDESGMPKERFSAEFPKEGPSILRIQQVVRGDSAAYFCASSPIAHRDNEQFFGPGTRLTVL.

This chain connects TRBV19 to TRBJ2-1; TRBD1 agrees at 7 bases. Unmatched junction bases numbered 7, after V lost 5 bases and J lost 3 bases. The germline V gene encodes CDR1 LNHDA and CDR2 SQIVND (reference sequence). This CDR3 is built from 15 residues. The CDR3 loop reads CASSSQGVVYNEQFF. As DNA, the CDR3 is TGTGCCAGTAGTTCGCAGGGGGTTGTCTACAATGAGCAGTTCTTC.

The gene calls are TRBV10-1 and TRBJ2-7; TRBD1 agrees at 7 bases. Losses at the gene ends were 3 bases for V and 3 bases for J; bases not matched to a gene: 5. CDR1 is WNHNN, CDR2 SYGVQD, per germline (reference sequence). The CDR3 spans 14 residues. The CDR3 DNA reads as TGCGCCAGCAGTGAAGACAGGGTCGACTACGAGCAGTACTTC. This sequence encodes CASSEDRVDYEQYF.

This rearrangement joins TRBV6-5 to TRBJ2-3, with D perhaps matching TRBD2 (6 bases). This CDR3 spans 15 amino acids. V was pared by 6 bases and J by 1 base, with 14 bases between. From germline, CDR1 is MNHEY and CDR2 SVGAGI. This CDR3 reads CASRLREWGTDTQYF. The CDR3 DNA is TGTGCCAGCAGACTTCGGGAGTGGGGCACAGATACGCAGTATTTT.

This clone appeared a few times. The chain joins TRBV7-2 to TRBJ2-5; a weak D match, TRBD1 (6 bases). The CDR3 is 15 amino acids. Germline CDR1 SGHTA, CDR2 FQGNSA. V dropped 3 bases and J dropped 0 bases, with 11 bases sitting between them. In DNA form, the CDR3 reads TGTGCCAGCAGCTTCGGGACACTCTACCAAGAGACCCAGTACTTC. Amino acid sequence: CASSFGTLYQETQYF.